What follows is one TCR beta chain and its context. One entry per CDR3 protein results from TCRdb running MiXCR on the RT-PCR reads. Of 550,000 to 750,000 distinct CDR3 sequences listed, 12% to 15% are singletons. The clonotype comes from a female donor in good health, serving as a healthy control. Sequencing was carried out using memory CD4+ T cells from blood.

The CDR3 bases are TGTGCCACCAGTGGCCGACAGGGATTCAACACAGATACGCAGTATTTT. This sequence encodes CATSGRQGFNTDTQYF. The genes are TRBV24-1 and TRBJ2-3; 7 bases match TRBD1. J was trimmed by 2 bases and V by 5 bases; bases with no gene match: 9. In germline, CDR1 is KGHDR, CDR2 SFDVKD. The CDR3 is 16 residues long.